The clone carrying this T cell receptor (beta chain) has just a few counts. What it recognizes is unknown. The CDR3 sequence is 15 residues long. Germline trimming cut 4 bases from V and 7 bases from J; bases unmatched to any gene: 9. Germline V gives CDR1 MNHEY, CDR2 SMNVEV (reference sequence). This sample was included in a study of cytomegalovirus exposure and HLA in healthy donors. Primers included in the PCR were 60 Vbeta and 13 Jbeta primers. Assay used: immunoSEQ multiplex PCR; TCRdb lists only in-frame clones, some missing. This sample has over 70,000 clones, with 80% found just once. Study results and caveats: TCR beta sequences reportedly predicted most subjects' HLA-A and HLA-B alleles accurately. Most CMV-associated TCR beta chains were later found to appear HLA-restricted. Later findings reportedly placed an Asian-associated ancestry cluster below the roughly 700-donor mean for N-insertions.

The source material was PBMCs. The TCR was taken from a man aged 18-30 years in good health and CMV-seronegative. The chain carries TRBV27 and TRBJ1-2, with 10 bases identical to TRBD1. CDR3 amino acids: CASSSTGTGASGYTF. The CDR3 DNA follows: TGTGCCAGCAGTTCCACCGGGACAGGGGCGTCTGGCTACACCTTC.